Each of the 11 T cell receptor beta chains below was sequenced from the same sample in a study of blood T cells in healthy people across ages. It was with a sample-barcoded 5' primer and a J-beta primer mix that a second PCR of about 7 to 12 cycles was run. TCRdb re-called the 5' RACE reads with MiXCR, one entry per CDR3 protein. In the table there are about 780,000 distinct CDR3 sequences, 20% to 30% of which are singletons. The sample was also linked to a second study, of T cells of mothers and their children.

The material sequenced was blood. The receptors shown here come from a boy under 18 in good health.

This chain links TRBV30 with TRBJ1-4, with D maybe TRBD1 (5 bases). CDR3 length equals 14 residues. Germline CDR1 is GTSNPN and CDR2 is SVGIG (reference sequence). V was pared by 3 bases and J by 4 bases, with 12 bases between. The CDR3 DNA follows: TGTGCCTGGAGGCCGGGACTGCATAATGAAAAACTGTTTTTT. Protein: CAWRPGLHNEKLFF.

This clonotype was detected only a few times. The V gene is TRBV9, the J gene TRBJ2-5; TRBD1 might be the D (6 bases). The CDR3 spans 14 residues. V lost 3 bases and J 6 bases, leaving 15 bases between the germline ends. Germline CDR1 SGDLS, CDR2 YYNGEE. CDR3 protein: CASSETGMLQTQYF. In DNA form, the CDR3 reads TGTGCCAGCAGCGAAACAGGGATGCTTCAGACCCAGTACTTC.

This clonotype was observed a handful of times. Sequence at one end of the junction differs from germline and may be a read error. This sequence joins TRBV12-3 or TRBV12-4 and TRBJ2-1; TRBD1 agrees at 8 bases. This CDR3 spans 15 amino acids. Here the CDR3 DNA reads TGTGCCGGCAGTCCTCGGACAGGGCTCAACAATGAGCAGTTCTTC. Protein sequence: CAGSPRTGLNNEQFF.

This clonotype was seen only a few times. The J gene is TRBJ2-4, the V gene TRBV2; D uncertain. Germline V gene lookup returns CDR1 SNHLY and CDR2 FYNNEI. The CDR3 totals 17 residues. V dropped 2 bases and J dropped 0 bases, with 14 bases sitting between them. In nucleotides, the CDR3 is TGTGCCAGCAGTGAAAGGTGGCAGACCATAGCCAAAAACATTCAGTACTTC. It codes for CASSERWQTIAKNIQYF.

The chain is built from TRBV29-1 and TRBJ2-1, with a possible D match to TRBD2 (5 bases). V dropped 5 bases and J dropped 0 bases, with 8 bases sitting between them. The CDR3 runs to 13 residues. Germline CDR1 SQVTM, CDR2 ANQGSEA. The CDR3 loop reads CSVSGSSYNEQFF. The CDR3 DNA sequence: TGCAGCGTTAGCGGCAGCTCCTACAATGAGCAGTTCTTC.

In this sample, this clonotype turned up a few times. The rearrangement uses TRBV4-1 and TRBJ2-5, with D possibly TRBD2 on 6 matching bases. Deletions cut 5 bases from V and 6 bases from J, with 25 bases between. The CDR3 extends over 17 amino acids. Germline values: CDR1 MGHRA, CDR2 YSYEKL. CDR3 DNA: TGCGCCAGCAGCACCCCGGGTCGGGACTCCCGTCTGCAGACCCAGTACTTC. Its translation: CASSTPGRDSRLQTQYF.

The chain couples TRBV7-2 to TRBJ2-5; 8 nucleotides match TRBD2. The CDR3 length is 15 residues. V gave up 4 bases and J gave up 5 bases; unmatched junction bases: 9. Germline V gene lookup returns CDR1 SGHTA and CDR2 FQGNSA. The CDR3 reads CASSSWGAGVETQYF. CDR3 sequence (DNA): TGTGCCAGCAGCTCTTGGGGAGCGGGGGTGGAGACCCAGTACTTC. Variable domain in full (rest from reference TRBV7-2 and TRBJ2-5): GAGVSQSPSNKVTEKGKDVELRCDPISGHTALYWYRQSLGQGLEFLIYFQGNSAPDKSGLPSDRFSAERTGGSVSTLTIQRTQQEDSAVYLCASSSWGAGVETQYFGPGTRLLVL.

The chain carries TRBV12-3 or TRBV12-4 and TRBJ2-7; 7 nucleotides line up with TRBD1. V was pared by 4 bases and J by 0 bases, with 6 bases of the junction left unmatched. This CDR3 has 15 residues. CDR3 residues: CASSYRDSLSYEQYF. The CDR3 DNA is TGTGCCAGCAGTTATCGGGACAGCCTCTCCTACGAGCAGTACTTC.

This sequence joins TRBV28 and TRBJ1-2; TRBD1 might be the D (5 bases). V was shortened by 6 bases and J by 7 bases, with 18 bases between the two germline ends. Germline lookup yields CDR1 MDHEN and CDR2 SYDVKM. This CDR3 comprises 14 residues. The CDR3 DNA reads TGTGCCAGCAGCTTGGGACGCCCGTGGGGTGGCTACACCTTC. Translating gives CASSLGRPWGGYTF.

This clonotype was recorded a few times. The chain links TRBV5-1 to TRBJ2-5, with 8 positions matching TRBD1. The CDR3 runs to 13 residues. The germline CDR1 and CDR2 sequences are SGHRS and YFSETQ. The trim removed 5 bases at V and 6 bases at J, leaving 6 bases unmatched. The CDR3 here is CASRDRDAKTQYF. The DNA of the CDR3 is TGCGCCAGCAGGGACAGGGACGCGAAGACCCAGTACTTC.

This clonotype was seen a few times. The CDR3 sequence: CASSWGLGQGSEKLFF. In DNA form, the CDR3 reads TGTGCCAGCAGTTGGGGCCTAGGCCAGGGGAGTGAAAAACTGTTTTTT. The chain joins TRBV28 to TRBJ1-4; a weak D match, TRBD1 (6 bases). V lost 4 bases, J lost 7 bases, and 19 bases lay in between. The CDR3 has 16 amino acids. Germline loops: CDR1 MDHEN, CDR2 SYDVKM.